The 7 T cell receptor beta chains reported below all come from one sample, sequenced in a study of cytomegalovirus exposure and HLA in healthy donors. PCR primers comprised 60 Vbeta and 13 Jbeta primers. Method: immunoSEQ multiplex PCR; TCRdb's copy keeps in-frame clones and lacks some. The data show 150,000 to 200,000 clones, 12% seen once. Sequenced sample: PBMCs. These receptors came from a man between 45 and 60 years old in good health and CMV-seropositive.

The genes are TRBV11-3 and TRBJ1-5, with D tentatively TRBD1 (5 bases). Trimming took 1 base from V and 5 from J, leaving 9 bases between them. Germline V gene lookup returns CDR1 SGHNT and CDR2 YENEEA. The CDR3 runs to 14 residues. CDR3 in amino acids: CASSLGQRDQPQHF. The CDR3 DNA reads as TGTGCCAGCAGCTTAGGACAGAGAGATCAGCCCCAGCATTTT.

The chain combines TRBV27 with TRBJ2-5, with TRBD1 matching over 8 bases. Germline V gene data show CDR1 as MNHEY and CDR2 as SMNVEV (reference sequence). The length of the CDR3 is 13 residues. After removal of 6 bases from V and 4 bases from J, the junction contained 4 bases not matched to a gene. The CDR3 spells CASRPGGGETQYF. The CDR3 DNA follows: TGTGCCAGCAGACCAGGGGGCGGAGAGACCCAGTACTTC.

V and J are TRBV2 and TRBJ1-5; D is perhaps TRBD1 (5 bases). CDR3 size: 15 residues. Germline CDR1 reads SNHLY; CDR2 reads FYNNEI. Trimming removed 5 bases from V and 0 bases from J, with 11 bases in between. The DNA for the CDR3 is TGTGCCAGCAGTTCGGACATGTCTAGCAATCAGCCCCAGCATTTT. It yields the protein CASSSDMSSNQPQHF.

A note on this clone: The same CDR3 is also encoded by other DNA sequences in this sample. The chain links TRBV6-5 to TRBJ1-5; 7 bases agree with TRBD1. The germline V gene encodes CDR1 MNHEY and CDR2 SVGAGI. V was clipped by 9 bases and J by 3 bases; unmatched bases: 5. The CDR3 length is 13 residues. The CDR3 DNA is TGTGCCAGACAGGGGTCCGACAATCAGCCCCAGCATTTT. The encoded protein is CARQGSDNQPQHF.

The chain recombines TRBV4-1 with TRBJ2-5; 7 bases agree with TRBD2. The J segment lost 5 bases and the V segment lost 3 bases, leaving 18 bases of the junction unmatched. CDR1 is MGHRA and CDR2 is YSYEKL in the germline V gene. The CDR3 runs 18 residues. The CDR3 region is CASSQEGGVSKLRETQYF. The CDR3 nucleotides are TGCGCCAGCAGCCAGGAGGGAGGGGTATCAAAGCTTCGGGAGACCCAGTACTTC.

This clone turned up a few times. The rearrangement links TRBV6-5 to TRBJ1-4, with D uncertain. Looked up from germline, CDR1 is MNHEY and CDR2 is SVGAGI. The CDR3 sequence is 13 residues long. V dropped 9 bases and J dropped 8 bases, with 16 bases sitting between them. The CDR3 reads CASQGGYGEKLFF. CDR3 bases: TGTGCCAGTCAAGGAGGGTACGGAGAAAAACTGTTTTTT.

V and J are TRBV19 and TRBJ1-5; 10 nucleotides line up with TRBD1. Germline CDR1 reads LNHDA; CDR2 reads SQIVND (reference sequence). J lost 6 bases, V lost 6 bases, and 11 bases had no gene match. CDR3 length: 16 residues. The CDR3 is CASRTYGTGEGQPQHF. The CDR3 nucleotides are TGTGCCAGTAGAACCTACGGGACAGGGGAAGGTCAGCCCCAGCATTTT.